These T cell receptor beta chains were read from a single sample in a study of T cell responses to AZD1222 COVID-19 vaccine. Sequencing used immunoSEQ multiplex PCR; TCRdb keeps in-frame clones, though not all of them. Among roughly 100,000 clones listed, about 88% were seen once. The starting material was peripheral blood, obtained 28 days after the second AZD1222 dose. These receptors all stem from an adult who received the AZD1222 COVID-19 vaccine. Both conserved end residues are part of each CDR3.

J	V	CDR3
TRBJ2-5	TRBV7-9	CASSQRGTDQETQYF
TRBJ1-1	TRBV18	CASSPQGARTEAFF
TRBJ1-1	TRBV2	CASTRRGVYTEAFF
TRBJ2-7	TRBV6-5	CASSSDSRAYEQYF
TRBJ2-2	TRBV15	CATSRDHGRIAGELFF
TRBJ2-5	TRBV3-1/TRBV3-2	CASSQGEAGAWETQYF
TRBJ1-2	TRBV5-1	CASSLTTGLANYGYTF
TRBJ1-6	TRBV6-5	CASGQGSNSPLHF
TRBJ2-2	TRBV6-5	CASSPTSGRPMFF
TRBJ2-6	TRBV28	CASSRGGGANVLTF
TRBJ1-2	TRBV28	CASSPIPGTGGAYGYTF
TRBJ1-3	TRBV6-5	CASTQRQGSGNTIYF
TRBJ1-6	TRBV15	CATSRETGNSPLHF
TRBJ2-7	TRBV5-1	CASSTAGTSGSSEQYF
TRBJ1-1	TRBV19	CASNLGTEAFF
TRBJ1-4	TRBV12-3/TRBV12-4	CATTSEDGKLFF
TRBJ1-1	TRBV18	CASSPVIQDRVEAFF
TRBJ2-5	TRBV19	CATRDRGGETQYF
TRBJ1-6	TRBV6-5	CASGKLNNSPLHF
TRBJ1-1	TRBV7-3	CASALGGNTEAFF
TRBJ2-5	TRBV6-1	CASSDGAGTGREETQYF
TRBJ2-2	TRBV10-2	CASTDTGELFF
TRBJ1-1	TRBV23-1	CASSQGSDRGVEAFF
TRBJ2-5	TRBV5-1	CASSLRGETSGTQETQYF
TRBJ2-5	TRBV28	CASSNPGTAQETQYF
TRBJ1-3	TRBV5-6	CASSLLTAAGSGNTIYF
TRBJ1-2	TRBV11-2	CASSPRTTGSEYGYTF
TRBJ2-1	TRBV19	CASSIRAVYNEQFF
TRBJ1-1	TRBV10-3	CAISDPYRGTEAFF
TRBJ2-1	TRBV28	CASRKGQGGYNEQFF
TRBJ2-1	TRBV30	CAWSVASGWEPRGSYNEQFF
TRBJ1-3	TRBV10-3	CAISESGYLGVGNTIYF
TRBJ1-5	TRBV25-1	CASSDGGNQPQHF
TRBJ2-7	TRBV4-3	CASSQDIMARNYEQYF
TRBJ2-7	TRBV9	CASSRPSLSGDYEQYF
TRBJ2-7	TRBV9	CASSEGAGTPSEQYF
TRBJ2-2	TRBV19	CASSIVAGVNTGELFF
TRBJ2-3	TRBV4-2	CASSQLDNTDTQYF
TRBJ2-7	TRBV29-1	CSVEDFGTSGLYEQYF
TRBJ2-7	TRBV7-9	CASSLGTLEQYF
TRBJ1-4	TRBV7-9	CASTLQGSNNEKLFF
TRBJ1-4	TRBV9	CASSTQATNEKLFF
TRBJ2-7	TRBV19	CASRERRVKGEQYF
TRBJ2-2	TRBV12-3/TRBV12-4	CASSLVRSGELFF
TRBJ2-2	TRBV21-1	CASSFTSGGADTGELFF
TRBJ2-7	TRBV5-4	CASSLSQGLSYEQYF
TRBJ2-7	TRBV4-1	CASSMREGYEQYF
TRBJ2-1	TRBV7-2	CASSPGRGRGEQFF
TRBJ1-6	TRBV5-1	CASSQTGSNSPLHF
TRBJ2-1	TRBV6-5	CASSRTSGRGEQFF
TRBJ1-3	TRBV15	CATSSPRSWQGDNTIYF
TRBJ2-7	TRBV10-2	CASASRDRPYEQYF
TRBJ2-7	TRBV5-1	CASSGASSYEQYF
TRBJ2-1	TRBV19	CASTVDRGRFNEQFF
TRBJ2-2	TRBV19	CASSPQARITGELFF
TRBJ2-7	TRBV19	CASRKTGSSYEQYF
TRBJ2-3	TRBV5-4	CASASGRRTDTQYF
TRBJ1-1	TRBV18	CASSQNAPGQGGNTEAFF
TRBJ2-3	TRBV19	CASSIPGGGTDTQYF
TRBJ1-3	TRBV7-2	CASSFDGLSGNTIYF